This T cell receptor (beta chain) was identified during a study of shared clonotypes between healthy human individuals. Comment on this clone: Its antigen is undetermined. A much more abundant neighbour one base away suggests this may be a read error.

The CDR3 is 11 residues long. Germline loops: CDR1 MNHNS, CDR2 SASEGT. With 3 bases removed from V and 4 bases from J, the gap between germline ends came to 4 bases. Nashville, Tennessee was home to all donors, each a Caucasian adult. Authors' data handling: Filtering of immunoSEQ junctional sequences could not match full-length read filtering. Profiled with immunoSEQ multiplex PCR; TCRdb holds only in-frame clones, not every one. That table is the source of V, J and clone size, and D and trimming were worked out from the DNA. The sample lists roughly 490,000 clones, roughly 85% occurring once. Overall study findings and caveats: Clonotype sharing among donors was thought likely to change with sequencing depth.

This chain uses TRBV6-1 with TRBJ2-7; D gene unclear. The sequence was collected from a middle-aged woman in good health. Some clones in this sample may be carry-over from other donors' samples. Sequencing was done on a sample of PBMCs. The CDR3: CASSDWYEQYF. In nucleotides, the CDR3 is TGTGCCAGCAGTGATTGGTACGAGCAGTACTTC.